What follows describes a single T cell receptor (beta chain). In the authors' workflow: Amplification of reference gene primers provided the estimated nucleated cell counts. Data came from immunoSEQ multiplex PCR; TCRdb stores just in-frame clones and leaves some out. The DNA was the basis for D and trimming; V, J and clone size are from that table. The repertoire holds 85,000 to 120,000 clones, with around nine tenths as singletons. The CDR3 has 16 amino acids. Deletions cut 5 bases from V and 5 bases from J, with 19 bases between. The V gene's germline CDR1 is LNHDA and CDR2 SQIVND (reference sequence). These data belong to a study of blood T cell repertoires in COVID-19. Study summary: Samples came from the United States, Italy and Spain, spanning acute and convalescent COVID-19. PBMCs, B-cell-depleted T cells, or T cells were the source of the cDNA or gDNA that made up the material.

Material for sequencing was peripheral blood. The source of this sequence is a man aged 45 to 65 with active or convalescent COVID-19. The J gene is TRBJ2-1, the V gene TRBV19; D possibly corresponds to TRBD2 (6 bases). The CDR3 reads CASSLQRASGDNEQFF. Here the CDR3 DNA reads TGTGCCAGTAGTCTCCAGCGGGCTAGTGGGGACAATGAGCAGTTCTTC.